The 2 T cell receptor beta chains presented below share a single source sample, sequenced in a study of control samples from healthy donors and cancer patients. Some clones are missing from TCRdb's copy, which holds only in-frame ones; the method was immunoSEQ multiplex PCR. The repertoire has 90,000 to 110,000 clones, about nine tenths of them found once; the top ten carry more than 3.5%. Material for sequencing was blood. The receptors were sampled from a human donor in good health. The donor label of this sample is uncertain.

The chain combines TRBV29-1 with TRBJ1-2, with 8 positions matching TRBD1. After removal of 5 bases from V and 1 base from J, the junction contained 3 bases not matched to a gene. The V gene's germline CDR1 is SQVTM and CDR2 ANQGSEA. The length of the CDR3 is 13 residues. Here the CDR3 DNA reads TGCAGCGTTAAGACAGGGGTTAACTATGGCTACACCTTC. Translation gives CSVKTGVNYGYTF.

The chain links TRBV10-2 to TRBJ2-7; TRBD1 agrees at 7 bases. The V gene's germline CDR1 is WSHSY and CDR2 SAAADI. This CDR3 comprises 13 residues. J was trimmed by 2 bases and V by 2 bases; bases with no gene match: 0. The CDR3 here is CASSEQGAYEQYF. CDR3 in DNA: TGCGCCAGCAGTGAGCAGGGGGCCTACGAGCAGTACTTC.